This T cell receptor (beta chain) was documented in a study of T-cell memory formation after mild COVID-19. Whole-study results and caveats: The main location of contracting CD4+ clones was CM and EM, and that of contracting CD8+ clones was EMRA. Clones that got smaller from day 15 to 85 had even CD4/CD8, while clones growing later tipped toward CD4+.

V shed 0 bases and J shed 5 bases, with 13 bases lying between them. CDR1 and CDR2 from the germline V gene are LGHNA and YSLEER. The CDR3 is 15 amino acids. With respect to this clonotype: Its specificity is not known.

TCR alpha and TCR beta cDNA libraries carrying sample barcodes and UMIs came from 5'RACE with constant-segment primers. TCRdb reprocessed the 5' RACE reads via MiXCR and lists one record per CDR3 protein. The sample contains fewer than 600,000 distinct CDR3 sequences, approximately 21% of which appear only once. The chain employs TRBV4-3 and TRBJ2-5; D unclear. Sequencing was performed on PBMCs or a T cell subset sorted from them (not recorded which). This TCR was sampled from an adult woman who had mild COVID-19 (a few samples of this study predate the infection). Cell type and time point are not known. CDR3 nucleotides: TGCGCCAGCAGCCAAGAGGCCGGCAGTTGGGAGACCCAGTACTTC. It yields the protein CASSQEAGSWETQYF.